This TCR beta chain was sequenced during a study of blood T cell repertoires in COVID-19. Study information: The United States, Italy and Spain were the sources of the acute and convalescent COVID-19 samples. T cells, B-cell-depleted T cells, or PBMCs supplied cDNA or gDNA.

The CDR3 consists of 15 residues. Germline loops: CDR1 SGHRS, CDR2 YFSETQ. Trimming cost V 4 bases and J 3 bases; bases outside gene matches: 9. In its sample, this clone was seen once. Seattle participants joined during active infection and were tracked over time. Authors' analysis steps: It was from reference gene primer amplification that nucleated cell counts were estimated. Assay: immunoSEQ multiplex PCR; the TCRdb copy retains only in-frame clones and omits some. V and J calls plus clone size are reproduced from that table; the DNA served to infer D and trimming. This sample has some 140,000 clones, with about 83% found just once.

The sample taken for sequencing was peripheral blood. The sequence was collected from an older woman with COVID-19, enrolled during active disease. This chain connects TRBV5-1 to TRBJ1-1; 7 nucleotides agree with TRBD1. The CDR3 DNA reads TGCGCCAGCAGCCCCTCACAGGGGAGGTACACTGAAGCTTTCTTT. Encoded protein: CASSPSQGRYTEAFF. Filled out from reference TRBV5-1 and TRBJ1-1, the complete variable domain reads KAGVTQTPRYLIKTRGQQVTLSCSPISGHRSVSWYQQTPGQGLQFLFEYFSETQRNKGNFPGRFSGRQFSNSRSEMNVSTLELGDSALYLCASSPSQGRYTEAFFGQGTRLTVV.